Below, 14 T cell receptor beta chains from the same sample are listed, as sequenced in a study of shared clonotypes between healthy human individuals. CD45RO-negative cells were positively selected for CCR7, leaving out terminally differentiated effector memory CD45RA+ cells. Some clones are missing from TCRdb's copy, which holds only in-frame ones; the method was immunoSEQ multiplex PCR. The data contain about 1,800,000 clones, about 95% of them singletons. The sample comprised naive CD8+ T cells sorted from blood. These receptors all come from a man aged 18 to 29 in good health.

J is TRBJ2-7 and V is TRBV14; D may be TRBD1 (5 bases). Germline V gives CDR1 SGHDN, CDR2 FVKESK. V was cut by 2 bases and J by 4 bases, with 21 bases left in between. The length of the CDR3 is 17 residues. The CDR3 DNA follows: TGTGCCAGCAGCCAACCCCCAATAGGGGCCGGATCGTACGAGCAGTACTTC. Translating gives CASSQPPIGAGSYEQYF.

The rearrangement links TRBV7-9 to TRBJ2-6; either TRBD1 or TRBD2 may supply D (5 bases each). V was cut by 5 bases and J by 2 bases, with 10 bases left in between. The length of the CDR3 is 15 residues. The V gene's germline CDR1 is SEHNR and CDR2 FQNEAQ (reference sequence). CDR3 protein: CASSPRGAGANVLTF. CDR3 in DNA: TGTGCCAGCAGCCCCCGGGGCGCTGGGGCCAACGTCCTGACTTTC.

This chain uses TRBV14 with TRBJ1-6; 8 bases are a match to TRBD1. Trimming removed 6 bases from V and 2 bases from J; junction bases left unmatched: 3. The CDR3 spans 15 residues. Germline assignment: CDR1 SGHDN and CDR2 FVKESK. CDR3 residues: CASRDRDPYNSPLHF. The DNA of the CDR3 is TGTGCCAGCAGGGACAGGGATCCCTATAATTCACCCCTCCACTTT.

The J gene is TRBJ2-4, the V gene TRBV27; 12 bases are a match to TRBD1. The V and J ends lost 5 bases and 8 bases, in that order; junction bases with no gene match: 4. CDR3 length: 14 amino acids. The germline CDR1 and CDR2 sequences are MNHEY and SMNVEV (reference sequence). The CDR3 is CASSGDRGRHIQYF. The CDR3 DNA sequence: TGTGCCAGCAGTGGGGACAGGGGGCGTCACATTCAGTACTTC.

The chain employs TRBV7-6 and TRBJ2-3, with no clear D. The length of the CDR3 is 13 residues. Trimming shortened V by 5 bases and J by 3 bases, and 9 bases separated the two germline ends. The germline gives CDR1 SGHVS, CDR2 FNYEAQ. CDR3 protein: CASSLYTTDTQYF. CDR3 DNA: TGTGCCAGCAGCCTTTACACAACAGATACGCAGTATTTT.

V and J are TRBV9 and TRBJ2-2; the D is unclear. Trimming took 1 base from V and 0 from J, leaving 7 bases between them. Germline V CDR1 and CDR2: SGDLS, YYNGEE. This CDR3 comprises 15 residues. This CDR3 is CASSVSTPNTGELFF. In DNA form, the CDR3 reads TGTGCCAGCAGCGTATCCACTCCGAACACCGGGGAGCTGTTTTTT.

The chain recombines TRBV6-1 with TRBJ1-1; 8 bases are a match to TRBD1. The J segment lost 3 bases and the V segment lost 6 bases, leaving 3 bases of the junction unmatched. The CDR3 is made up of 13 amino acids. In germline, CDR1 is MNHNS, CDR2 SASEGT. CDR3 in DNA: TGTGCCAGCAGCCACAGGGGGGACACTGAAGCTTTCTTT. This gives the protein CASSHRGDTEAFF.

The chain is built from TRBV21-1 and TRBJ1-2. TRBV21-1 corresponds to a pseudogene. This CDR3 is built from 13 residues. The CDR3 DNA reads TGTGCCAGCAGCAAAGCTCCCAACGATGGCTACACCTTC. It encodes CASSKAPNDGYTF.

This chain connects TRBV30 to TRBJ1-2, with D unclear. Germline V lookup: CDR1 GTSNPN, CDR2 SVGIG (reference sequence). There are 15 residues in the CDR3. V lost 0 bases, J lost 4 bases, and 15 bases lay in between. CDR3 loop: CAWSVLLAEPYGYTF. The CDR3 DNA reads TGTGCCTGGAGTGTACTTCTAGCAGAGCCCTATGGCTACACCTTC.

The chain has TRBV5-4 and TRBJ2-1; perhaps TRBD2 as D (6 bases). Between the trimmed V and J ends, which lost 2 bases and 4 bases, there was a span of 19 bases. CDR1 SGHNT and CDR2 YYREEE come from the germline V gene (reference sequence). The CDR3 has 17 residues. The CDR3: CASSFGRGTPIYNEQFF. The CDR3 region has the DNA TGTGCCAGCAGCTTTGGCCGCGGGACTCCAATATACAATGAGCAGTTCTTC.

The gene calls are TRBV25-1 and TRBJ2-3; D remains ambiguous. There are 12 residues in the CDR3. Trimming left V 4 bases short and J 6 bases short, with 8 bases between. Germline CDR1 MGHDK, CDR2 SYGVNS. This chain's CDR3 is CASSALGDTQYF. Written as DNA, the CDR3 is TGTGCCAGCAGTGCATTGGGGGATACGCAGTATTTT. Full variable domain (remainder filled in from reference TRBV25-1 and TRBJ2-3): EADIYQTPRYLVIGTGKKITLECSQTMGHDKMYWYQQDPGMELHLIHYSYGVNSTEKGDLSSESTVSRIRTEHFPLTLESARPSHTSQYLCASSALGDTQYFGPGTRLTVL.

This chain connects TRBV4-1 to TRBJ2-3; D is tentatively TRBD1 or TRBD2 (5 bases each). There are 14 residues in the CDR3. Trimming stripped 0 bases from V and 10 bases from J, with 14 bases between. The V gene's germline CDR1 is MGHRA and CDR2 YSYEKL. The CDR3 DNA sequence: TGCGCCAGCAGCCAAGATCGGGGCGTGAGAGCGCAGTATTTT. The encoded protein is CASSQDRGVRAQYF.

V and J are TRBV7-2 and TRBJ1-2; D is undetermined. Germline V gene lookup returns CDR1 SGHTA and CDR2 FQGNSA. Trimming pared 1 base from V and 1 base from J, leaving 4 bases between. This CDR3 is 13 amino acids long. Written as DNA, the CDR3 is TGTGCCAGCAGCTTAGACAGTAACTATGGCTACACCTTC. It specifies CASSLDSNYGYTF.

Regarding this clone: Other DNA sequences of this sample code for an identical CDR3. The V and J genes are TRBV13 and TRBJ2-2; D not certain. The CDR3 is 12 amino acids. Germline CDR1 is PRHDT and CDR2 is FYEKMQ (reference sequence). V shed 1 base and J shed 3 bases, with 0 bases lying between them. The CDR3 nucleotides are TGTGCCAGCAGCTTAGACACCGGGGAGCTGTTTTTT. It codes for CASSLDTGELFF.